The 5 T cell receptor beta chains presented below share a single source sample, sequenced in a study of regulatory T cells in long-lasting Graves disease. Building the TCR beta libraries relied on iRepertoire HTBI primers, and CDR3 regions underwent Arm-PCR. TCRdb used MiXCR to reprocess the multiplex PCR reads, holding one entry per CDR3 protein. The sample records fewer than 450,000 distinct CDR3 sequences, around 21% being singletons. Time point in this sample: persistent/refractory GD, antithyroid drugs over 5 years with positive TRAb. From RNA extracted from PBMCs, the TCR library was made. The sequenced sample was peripheral blood mononuclear cells (PBMCs), obtained when the disease was refractory, from a patient treated with antithyroid drugs. These receptors came from a female donor with Graves disease.

About this clonotype itself: A single base separates this from a much larger clone, so it may be a read error. This chain joins TRBV20-1 and TRBJ2-7; the match to TRBD1 covers 9 bases. Germline CDR1 is DFQATT and CDR2 is SNEGSKA (reference sequence). The CDR3 covers 16 residues. In DNA form, the CDR3 reads TGCAGTGCTAGAGAATTACACTGGGACAGGGACTACGGGCAGTACTTC. As protein: CSARELHWDRDYGQYF.

The chain recombines TRBV4-1 with TRBJ2-7; a weak D match, TRBD1 (6 bases). The CDR3 loop spans 15 amino acids. CDR1 is MGHRA, CDR2 YSYEKL, per germline. V was shortened by 4 bases and J by 5 bases, with 18 bases between the two germline ends. The CDR3 spells CASSPEQGTADEQYF. The DNA of the CDR3 is TGCGCCAGCAGCCCCGAGCAGGGGACGGCGGACGAGCAGTACTTC.

The chain combines TRBV15 with TRBJ2-7, with a possible D match to TRBD1 (6 bases). This CDR3 contains 14 residues. V was trimmed by 5 bases and J by 4 bases, leaving 15 bases between them. The germline V gene has CDR1 LNHNV and CDR2 YYDKDF (reference sequence). The DNA for the CDR3 is TGTGCCACCAGCGGATCCCAGGGGACATACGAGCAGTACTTC. The encoded protein is CATSGSQGTYEQYF.

This clonotype was seen ten or more times. V usage is TRBV7-9 and J usage is TRBJ2-6; no clear D gene. The CDR3 contains 13 residues. Germline V gene lookup returns CDR1 SEHNR and CDR2 FQNEAQ (reference sequence). The ends were cut back, 5 bases at V and 0 bases at J, with 2 bases in the middle. CDR3 bases: TGTGCCAGCAGCCCCTCTGGGGCCAACGTCCTGACTTTC. It encodes CASSPSGANVLTF.

Concerning this clonotype: This may arise from a read error, as a much more abundant clone is one base away. Here the CDR3 DNA reads TGTGCCACAACTTGGGACAGAGGCTACGAGCAGTACTTC. Its translation is CATTWDRGYEQYF. The chain links TRBV6-2 or TRBV6-3 to TRBJ2-7, with TRBD1 identical over 7 bases. The CDR3 is 13 amino acids. Looked up from germline, CDR1 is MNHEY and CDR2 is SVGEGT. Trimming took 10 bases from V and 3 from J; bases not matched to a gene: 9.